A single T cell receptor beta chain is shown here with its context. V trimming: 8 bases; J trimming: 3 bases; junction bases outside the gene matches: 28. The CDR3 sequence is 21 residues long. Germline CDR1 reads LGHNT; CDR2 reads FRNRAP. The sample comes from a study of blood T cell repertoires in COVID-19. For the study at large: COVID-19 samples collected from the United States, Italy and Spain covered acute and convalescent phases. T cells, B-cell-depleted T cells, or PBMCs provided the cDNA or gDNA that served as material.

In the original workflow: Estimation of nucleated cell counts was performed using reference gene primer amplification. Profiling relied on immunoSEQ multiplex PCR, and the TCRdb table lists in-frame clones only, not all of them. V and J calls and clone size are those listed in that table; D and trimming were worked out from the DNA. In the table there are some 200,000 clones, over 75% of which are singletons. The chain uses TRBV12-5 and TRBJ2-7; 10 nucleotides match TRBD2. Sequencing input: peripheral blood. The clonotype originates from a man older than 75 with acute or convalescent COVID-19. CDR3 region: CASLTLSPPPSGRWYYYEQYV. The DNA of the CDR3 is TGTGCTAGTCTAACCCTATCCCCCCCTCCTAGCGGGAGATGGTACTACTACGAGCAGTACGTC.